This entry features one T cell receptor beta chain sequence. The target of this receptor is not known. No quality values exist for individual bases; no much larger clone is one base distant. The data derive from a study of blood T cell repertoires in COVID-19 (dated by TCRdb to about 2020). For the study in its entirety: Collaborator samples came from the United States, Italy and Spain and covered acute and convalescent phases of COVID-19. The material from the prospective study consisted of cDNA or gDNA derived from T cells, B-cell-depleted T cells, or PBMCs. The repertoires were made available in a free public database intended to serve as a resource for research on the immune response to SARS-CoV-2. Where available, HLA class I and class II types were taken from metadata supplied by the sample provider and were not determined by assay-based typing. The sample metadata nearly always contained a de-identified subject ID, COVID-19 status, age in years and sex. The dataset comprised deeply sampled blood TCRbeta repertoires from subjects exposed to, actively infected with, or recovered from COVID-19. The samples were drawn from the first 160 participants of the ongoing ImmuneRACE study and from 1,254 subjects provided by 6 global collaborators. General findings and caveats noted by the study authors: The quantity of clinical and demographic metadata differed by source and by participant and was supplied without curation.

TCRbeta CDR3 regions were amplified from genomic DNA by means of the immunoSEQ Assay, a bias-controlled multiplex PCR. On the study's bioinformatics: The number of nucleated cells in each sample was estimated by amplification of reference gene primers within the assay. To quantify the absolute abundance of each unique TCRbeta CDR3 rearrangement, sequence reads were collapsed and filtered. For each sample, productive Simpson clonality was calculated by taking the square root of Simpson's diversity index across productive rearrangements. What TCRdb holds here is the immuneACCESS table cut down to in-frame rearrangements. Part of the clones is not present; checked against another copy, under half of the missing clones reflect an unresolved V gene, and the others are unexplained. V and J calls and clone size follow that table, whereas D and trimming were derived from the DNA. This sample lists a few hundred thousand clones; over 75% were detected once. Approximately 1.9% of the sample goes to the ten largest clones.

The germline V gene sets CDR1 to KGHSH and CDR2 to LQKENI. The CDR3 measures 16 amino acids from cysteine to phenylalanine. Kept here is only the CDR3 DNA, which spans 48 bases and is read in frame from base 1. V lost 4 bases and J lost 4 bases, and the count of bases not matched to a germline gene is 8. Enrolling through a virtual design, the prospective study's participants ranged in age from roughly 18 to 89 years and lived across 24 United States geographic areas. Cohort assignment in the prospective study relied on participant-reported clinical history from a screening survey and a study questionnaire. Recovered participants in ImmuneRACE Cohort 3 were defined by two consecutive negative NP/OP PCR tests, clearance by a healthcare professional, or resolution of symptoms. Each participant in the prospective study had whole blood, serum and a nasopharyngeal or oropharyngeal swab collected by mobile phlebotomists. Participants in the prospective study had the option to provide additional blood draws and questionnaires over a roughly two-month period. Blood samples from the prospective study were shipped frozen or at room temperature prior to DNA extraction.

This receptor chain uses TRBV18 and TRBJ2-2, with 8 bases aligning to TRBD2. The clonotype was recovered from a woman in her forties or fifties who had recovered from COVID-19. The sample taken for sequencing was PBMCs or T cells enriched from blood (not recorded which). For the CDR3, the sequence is CASSRNAAGATGELFF. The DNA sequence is TGTGCCAGCTCACGGAATGCAGCGGGAGCCACCGGGGAGCTGTTTTTT.